The clone carrying this T cell receptor beta chain was counted at least ten times. Its target is not known. The TCR beta CDR3 regions underwent amplification from RNA transcripts. Second-round multiplex PCR came after a first-round RT-PCR that employed HTBI primers. MiXCR, applied by TCRdb to the multiplex PCR reads, yields one record per CDR3 protein. The table has about 590,000 distinct CDR3 sequences, 35% to 40% seen once. The sample comes from a study of Graves' ophthalmopathy and Graves' hyperthyroidism. Study-level findings and limits: At around 70% sensitivity and about 72% specificity, the model predicted progression of the ophthalmopathy. The majority of expanded thyroid clonotypes above 0.001 frequency also occurred in blood.

The specimen was peripheral blood or thyroid tissue (not recorded which). This receptor was obtained from an adult man with Graves' hyperthyroidism.

As DNA, the CDR3 is TGTGCCACCAGCAGGGACCGACTTAGCGGCCAAGAGACCCAGTACTTC. It codes for CATSRDRLSGQETQYF. The chain recombines TRBV15 with TRBJ2-5; D may be TRBD2 (6 bases). CDR1 is LNHNV, CDR2 YYDKDF, per germline (reference sequence). The CDR3 is made up of 16 amino acids. The V gene lost 3 bases and the J gene lost 1 base, with 15 bases spanning the gap. The whole variable domain, remainder taken from reference TRBV15 and TRBJ2-5, is DAMVIQNPRYQVTQFGKPVTLSCSQTLNHNVMYWYQQKSSQAPKLLFHYYDKDFNNEADTPDNFQSRRPNTSFCFLDIRSPGLGDTAMYLCATSRDRLSGQETQYFGPGTRLLVL.